The 18 T cell receptor beta chains below were found in one sample sequenced in a study of blood T cell repertoires in COVID-19. Clones were read by immunoSEQ multiplex PCR, and TCRdb kept only the in-frame ones, dropping some. The sample shows approximately 160,000 clones, approximately 88% of them seen only once. Sequencing was done on a sample of peripheral blood. All receptors derive from a woman of 80 years or more with active or convalescent COVID-19.

This chain connects TRBV9 to TRBJ1-6; the D gene is possibly TRBD1 (5 bases). Trimming took off 4 bases at V and 7 bases at J, with 6 bases between the two ends. The CDR3 contains 12 residues. Per germline, CDR1 SGDLS and CDR2 YYNGEE. The CDR3 nucleotides read TGTGCCAGCAGCCGACAGAATTCACCCCTCCACTTT. Its translation is CASSRQNSPLHF.

The rearrangement joins TRBV7-2 to TRBJ1-5; D is unresolved. This CDR3 is 17 amino acids long. With 1 base removed from V and 3 bases from J, the gap between germline ends came to 16 bases. Germline V lookup: CDR1 SGHTA, CDR2 FQGNSA. The CDR3 reads CASSLGPSGFSNQPQHF. The CDR3 DNA sequence: TGTGCCAGCAGCTTAGGCCCTAGTGGGTTCTCCAATCAGCCCCAGCATTTT.

This clone has just one count. The chain has TRBV3-1 (or the pseudogene TRBV3-2) and TRBJ1-6; 7 bases are shared with TRBD1. The CDR3 runs 16 residues. J was trimmed by 3 bases and V by 1 base; bases with no gene match: 3. Germline CDR1 reads LGHDT; CDR2 reads YNNKEL (reference sequence). CDR3 bases: TGTGCCAGCAGCCAAGCCGGACAGGTCTATAATTCACCCCTCCACTTT. Amino acids: CASSQAGQVYNSPLHF.

The CDR3 here is CASSVDQGSYGYTF. For the CDR3, the DNA is TGTGCCAGCAGCGTAGATCAGGGTAGTTACGGCTACACCTTC. The chain recombines TRBV5-5 with TRBJ1-2, with D possibly matching TRBD1 (5 bases). Deletions cut 4 bases from V and 8 bases from J, with 18 bases between. Germline V CDR1 and CDR2: SGHKS, YYEKEE (reference sequence). The CDR3 extends over 14 amino acids.

This chain uses TRBV6-5 with TRBJ1-2; D possibly corresponds to TRBD1 (6 bases). V was shortened by 2 bases and J by 7 bases, with 11 bases between the two germline ends. The CDR3 is 13 amino acids. Germline CDR1 is MNHEY and CDR2 is SVGAGI. The CDR3 region has the DNA TGTGCCAGCAGTTACGGGGGGGGCGGTGGCTACACCTTC. Amino acid sequence: CASSYGGGGGYTF.

The V call is TRBV6-2 or TRBV6-3, the J call TRBJ1-1; no reliable D call. The CDR3 runs 12 residues. Germline CDR1 reads MNHEY; CDR2 reads SVGEGT. Trimming removed 2 bases at V and 3 bases at J, with 4 bases between. The CDR3 sequence is CASSYTDTEAFF. The CDR3 DNA is TGTGCCAGCAGTTACACGGACACTGAAGCTTTCTTT.

This sequence joins TRBV10-2 and TRBJ2-2; 9 bases match TRBD2. The CDR3 contains 15 residues. Germline values: CDR1 WSHSY, CDR2 SAAADI. The junction had 2 bases not matched to a gene; V was cut back by 5 bases and J by 1 base. CDR3 DNA: TGCGCCAGCAGTCGTAGCGGGGGGAACACCGGGGAGCTGTTTTTT. This gives the protein CASSRSGGNTGELFF.

The chain recombines TRBV30 with TRBJ2-3, with D perhaps TRBD2 (5 bases). Looked up from germline, CDR1 is GTSNPN and CDR2 is SVGIG (reference sequence). The CDR3 has 17 residues. The V end lost 1 base, the J end lost 0 bases, and 17 bases lay between the germline ends. CDR3 coding DNA: TGTGCCTGGAGTGCCCCCCGGTCAGCGGATAGCACAGATACGCAGTATTTT. Translation: CAWSAPRSADSTDTQYF.

V gene TRBV27 combines with J gene TRBJ2-3; 8 nucleotides line up with TRBD1. CDR1 is MNHEY and CDR2 is SMNVEV in the germline V gene (reference sequence). This CDR3 spans 16 amino acids. V trimming: 3 bases; J trimming: 2 bases; junction bases outside the gene matches: 7. CDR3 in amino acids: CASSFLGQEITDTQYF. In DNA form, the CDR3 reads TGTGCCAGCAGTTTCTTGGGACAGGAGATCACAGATACGCAGTATTTT.

The chain uses TRBV19 and TRBJ1-5; 7 bases agree with TRBD1. This CDR3 is 15 amino acids long. Germline CDR1 and CDR2: LNHDA and SQIVND (reference sequence). After removal of 4 bases from V and 2 bases from J, the junction contained 5 bases not matched to a gene. CDR3 sequence reads: CASSTTTGGNQPQHF. CDR3 DNA: TGTGCCAGTAGTACCACCACAGGGGGCAATCAGCCCCAGCATTTT.

This clone was seen only a few times. The rearrangement joins TRBV10-3 to TRBJ1-5, with TRBD1 matching over 8 bases. Per the germline V gene, CDR1 is ENHRY and CDR2 is SYGVKD. This CDR3 comprises 16 residues. V lost 3 bases to trimming and J lost 0 bases; unmatched junction nucleotides: 4. The CDR3 bases are TGTGCCATCAGTGATCTCGACAGGGGTAGCAATCAGCCCCAGCATTTT. It encodes CAISDLDRGSNQPQHF.

The chain links TRBV3-1 (or the pseudogene TRBV3-2) to TRBJ2-6; a possible D gene is TRBD2 (5 bases). CDR3 length: 15 amino acids. Germline V gives CDR1 LGHDT, CDR2 YNNKEL (reference sequence). Trimming took off 4 bases at V and 6 bases at J, with 13 bases between the two ends. CDR3 amino acids: CASSLGVREANVLTF. The CDR3 region has the DNA TGTGCCAGCAGCCTCGGGGTTAGAGAGGCCAACGTCCTGACTTTC.

V and J are TRBV6-6 and TRBJ1-5; 8 bases agree with TRBD1. Germline values: CDR1 MNHNY, CDR2 SVGAGI (reference sequence). V shed 7 bases, J shed 2 bases, and the junction held 7 bases outside the gene matches. The CDR3 length is 15 residues. The CDR3 here is CASNTGGGGNQPQHF. For the CDR3, the DNA is TGTGCCAGCAATACAGGGGGGGGAGGCAATCAGCCCCAGCATTTT.

The CDR3 sequence: CASSLVPGGTEAFF. CDR3 coding DNA: TGCGCCAGCAGCTTGGTGCCAGGGGGAACTGAAGCTTTCTTT. The chain is built from TRBV5-1 and TRBJ1-1; TRBD1 matches at 7 bases. With V trimmed by 0 bases and J by 5 bases, 4 bases remained unmatched. The germline V gene encodes CDR1 SGHRS and CDR2 YFSETQ. The CDR3 runs to 14 residues. Combining the CDR3 with reference TRBV5-1 and TRBJ1-1 gives the whole variable domain KAGVTQTPRYLIKTRGQQVTLSCSPISGHRSVSWYQQTPGQGLQFLFEYFSETQRNKGNFPGRFSGRQFSNSRSEMNVSTLELGDSALYLCASSLVPGGTEAFFGQGTRLTVV.

The V gene is TRBV5-1, the J gene TRBJ1-4; TRBD1 is a possible D gene (5 bases). Between the trimmed V and J ends, which lost 0 bases and 5 bases, there was a span of 14 bases. The germline V gene has CDR1 SGHRS and CDR2 YFSETQ. The CDR3 is 16 residues long. In DNA, the CDR3 is TGCGCCAGCAGCTTGGCCCAGGGCCCAGGGAATGAAAAACTGTTTTTT. Its translation is CASSLAQGPGNEKLFF.

This chain connects TRBV6-1 to TRBJ1-4; 8 nucleotides line up with TRBD1. The J segment lost 5 bases and the V segment lost 4 bases, leaving 12 bases of the junction unmatched. The CDR3 sequence is 17 residues long. Germline CDR1 reads MNHNS; CDR2 reads SASEGT. CDR3 sequence reads: CASSASLDRGRNEKLFF. CDR3 in DNA: TGTGCCAGCAGTGCGAGCCTAGACAGGGGTCGCAATGAAAAACTGTTTTTT.

V gene TRBV7-2 combines with J gene TRBJ2-3, with 12 bases fitting TRBD2. The CDR3 contains 16 residues. V lost 5 bases and J lost 1; bases outside the gene matches: 4. From germline, CDR1 is SGHTA and CDR2 FQGNSA. The CDR3 is CASSQPSGGGTDTQYF. The CDR3 DNA reads as TGTGCCAGCAGCCAACCTAGCGGGGGGGGCACAGATACGCAGTATTTT.

The genes are TRBV29-1 and TRBJ2-1, with 7 positions matching TRBD1. From germline, CDR1 is SQVTM and CDR2 ANQGSEA. This CDR3 spans 15 amino acids. V shed 4 bases and J 6 bases; nucleotides not matched to a gene: 12. This chain's CDR3 is CSVGEPGQRRNEQFF. CDR3 nucleotide sequence: TGCAGCGTTGGAGAGCCGGGACAGCGTCGCAATGAGCAGTTCTTC.